This T cell receptor beta chain originates from a study of T cell changes during pregnancy in multiple sclerosis (dated by TCRdb to about 2019). Regarding the study in general: Changes in the T cell repertoire over the course of pregnancy were examined in this study in women with multiple sclerosis.

The CDR3 numbers 14 residues from cysteine through phenylalanine. Of the read, only the CDR3 DNA is kept; its 42 bases are in frame from base 1. In the case of this clone: What antigen it recognizes has not been identified. Qualities for individual bases were not recorded, and no much larger clone is one base off.

Library preparation employed the immunoSEQ multiplex PCR assay. The table was pulled from immuneACCESS by TCRdb, which kept in-frame rearrangements only. Such tables lose some clones; where checked, under half of the loss comes from unresolved V genes, and the rest has no known cause. For this sample there are 45,000 to 55,000 clones; around 90% appear just once. About 0.61% of the sample rests with the top ten. This receptor was identified in a female donor in good health, enrolled as a control in a pregnancy study. The source material was CD4+ T cells from peripheral blood mononuclear cells, sampled after pregnancy. The chain is made from TRBV21-1 and TRBJ2-1; TRBD1, as called in the table, went unchecked against the DNA. TRBV21-1 is designated a pseudogene. The CDR3 loop reads CAARWTGAWNEQFF. The DNA sequence follows: TGTGCCGCGAGATGGACAGGGGCATGGAATGAGCAGTTCTTC.